This T cell receptor beta chain derives from a study of spatial heterogeneity in lung cancer. General study findings and limits: One measure, the expanded intratumoral alpha and beta TCR count, tracked tumor mutation counts.

This clonotype showed up many times. Its antigen is not known. This beta chain appears as a stray read in a library generated for alpha chains; its size is not informative. TCRdb processed the 5' RACE reads anew with MiXCR; each CDR3 protein has one entry. The data contain about 13,000 distinct CDR3 sequences, roughly 6% of them singletons. Described time point: sample taken at primary tumor resection. The donors, 70 or so patients with untreated early-stage non-small cell lung cancer, provided the samples. In germline, CDR1 is KGHSH, CDR2 LQKENI. The CDR3 runs to 14 residues. V lost 3 bases to trimming and J lost 3 bases, with 9 bases between them.

The sequencing used lung tumor tissue, collected at surgery. The receptor was derived from a female donor with early-stage non-small cell lung cancer. The chain combines TRBV18 with TRBJ1-3; D unclear. CDR3 bases: TGTGCCAGCTCACCCGGCGGAGTTGGAAACACCATATATTTT. Translating gives CASSPGGVGNTIYF.